Following are 30 T cell receptor beta chains from one sample sequenced in a study of control samples from healthy donors and cancer patients. Repertoires were generated with immunoSEQ multiplex PCR, while TCRdb's copy carries only in-frame clones and drops some. This sample yields 150,000 to 190,000 clones, of which about 94% are seen a single time; around 2.2% belongs to the top ten. The sample comprised blood. These receptors all come from a man aged 45-65 years in good health.

This chain connects TRBV29-1 to TRBJ2-1; TRBD2 might be the D (6 bases). The V and J ends lost 0 bases and 0 bases respectively, with 9 bases between them. Germline CDR1 and CDR2: SQVTM and ANQGSEA. This CDR3 has 15 amino acids. CDR3 DNA: TGCAGCGTTGAAGACGCGGGACTCTCCTACAATGAGCAGTTCTTC. Translated, it gives CSVEDAGLSYNEQFF.

The chain recombines TRBV25-1 with TRBJ1-6; D gene ambiguous. Trimming took off 3 bases at V and 5 bases at J, with 11 bases between the two ends. This CDR3 contains 15 residues. The germline V gene encodes CDR1 MGHDK and CDR2 SYGVNS. The CDR3 bases are TGTGCCAGCAGTGATCTGCAGGCCAATAATTCACCCCTCCACTTT. Its translation: CASSDLQANNSPLHF. Full variable domain (outside the CDR3, taken from reference TRBV25-1 and TRBJ1-6): EADIYQTPRYLVIGTGKKITLECSQTMGHDKMYWYQQDPGMELHLIHYSYGVNSTEKGDLSSESTVSRIRTEHFPLTLESARPSHTSQYLCASSDLQANNSPLHFGNGTRLTVT.

The chain uses TRBV7-3 and TRBJ2-4, with 8 bases that match TRBD1. CDR1 SGHTA and CDR2 FQGTGA come from the germline V gene. The CDR3 extends over 15 amino acids. V was pared by 2 bases and J by 2 bases, with 2 bases of the junction left unmatched. The CDR3 nucleotides read TGTGCCAGCAGCTTAGGGACAGGCTCCAAAAACATTCAGTACTTC. Translation gives CASSLGTGSKNIQYF.

The chain combines TRBV18 with TRBJ1-1, with D unclear. Germline V gene sequence: CDR1 KGHSH, CDR2 LQKENI. The CDR3 is 12 amino acids. V was pared by 1 base and J by 5 bases, with 5 bases between. The DNA of the CDR3 is TGTGCCAGCTCACCACTGGATACTGAAGCTTTCTTT. It yields the protein CASSPLDTEAFF. Looking up the rest from reference TRBV18 and TRBJ1-1 gives the full variable domain: NAGVMQNPRHLVRRRGQEARLRCSPMKGHSHVYWYRQLPEEGLKFMVYLQKENIIDESGMPKERFSAEFPKEGPSILRIQQVVRGDSAAYFCASSPLDTEAFFGQGTRLTVV.

V gene TRBV2 combines with J gene TRBJ2-5; 8 nucleotides line up with TRBD2. With V trimmed by 3 bases and J by 4 bases, 7 bases remained unmatched. The CDR3 totals 15 residues. CDR1 and CDR2 from the germline V gene are SNHLY and FYNNEI. DNA of the CDR3: TGTGCCAGCAGTGACAGGGCCGGGAGGGGAGAGACCCAGTACTTC. Its translation is CASSDRAGRGETQYF.

The chain is built from TRBV19 and TRBJ2-4; D is possibly TRBD2 (5 bases). V was cut by 0 bases and J by 3 bases, with 18 bases left in between. Germline V lookup: CDR1 LNHDA, CDR2 SQIVND (reference sequence). CDR3 size: 18 residues. The CDR3 nucleotides read TGTGCCAGTAGTATAGATGGGAGCCAACCCAGCGTCAAAAACATTCAGTACTTC. This translates into CASSIDGSQPSVKNIQYF.

This clone was detected only a few times. The chain is built from TRBV28 and TRBJ1-5, with a possible D match to TRBD1 (6 bases). CDR1 is MDHEN, CDR2 SYDVKM, per germline. Trimming shortened V by 1 base and J by 2 bases, and 12 bases separated the two germline ends. There are 16 residues in the CDR3. The CDR3 spells CASSLLGGMRNQPQHF. The CDR3 DNA reads as TGTGCCAGCAGTTTATTAGGGGGAATGCGCAATCAGCCCCAGCATTTT.

This chain uses TRBV7-9 with TRBJ2-3; 7 bases map to TRBD2. V lost 2 bases to trimming and J lost 4 bases; unmatched junction nucleotides: 6. The germline V gene encodes CDR1 SEHNR and CDR2 FQNEAQ (reference sequence). The CDR3 sequence is 15 residues long. CDR3 nucleotide sequence: TGTGCCAGCAGCTTATCAGCGGGAAAGGCAGATACGCAGTATTTT. As protein: CASSLSAGKADTQYF.

The chain is built from TRBV30 and TRBJ2-7, with D possibly matching TRBD2 (6 bases). Germline-derived CDR1 and CDR2 are GTSNPN and SVGIG (reference sequence). V gave up 1 base and J gave up 5 bases, with 12 bases separating them. The CDR3 is made up of 13 amino acids. CDR3 DNA sequence: TGTGCCTGGAGTGGGGACTCTTGGGACGAGCAGTACTTC. Its translation is CAWSGDSWDEQYF.

For the CDR3, the DNA is TGCGCCAGCAGCCAAGGGGGCGGGAGGGCCTGGGAGACCCAGTACTTC. Translated, it gives CASSQGGGRAWETQYF. The rearrangement uses TRBV4-1 and TRBJ2-5, with 9 bases matching TRBD2. V lost 1 base to trimming and J lost 5 bases; unmatched junction nucleotides: 8. Germline CDR1 MGHRA, CDR2 YSYEKL. The CDR3 extends over 16 amino acids.

This chain connects TRBV12-3 or TRBV12-4 to TRBJ2-1, with D hard to call. CDR3 size: 11 residues. Trimming stripped 7 bases from V and 0 bases from J, with 1 base between. The CDR3 here is CASNSYNEQFF. CDR3 DNA sequence: TGTGCCAGCAACTCCTACAATGAGCAGTTCTTC.

The rearrangement joins TRBV19 to TRBJ2-1; 16 nucleotides line up with TRBD2. The germline gives CDR1 LNHDA, CDR2 SQIVND (reference sequence). There are 16 residues in the CDR3. The junction had 10 bases not matched to a gene; V was cut back by 4 bases and J by 13 bases. The CDR3 nucleotides are TGTGCCAGTAGTACATCCGGGACTAGCGGGAGGGCCTATCAGTTCTTC. Its translation is CASSTSGTSGRAYQFF.

The chain recombines TRBV4-2 with TRBJ2-6; a possible D gene is TRBD2 (5 bases). The germline V gene encodes CDR1 LGHNA and CDR2 YNFKEQ. With 0 bases removed from V and 4 bases from J, the gap between germline ends came to 10 bases. The CDR3 runs 16 residues. This chain's CDR3 is CASSQDEGYGANVLTF. The CDR3 DNA follows: TGTGCCAGCAGCCAAGATGAGGGTTACGGGGCCAACGTCCTGACTTTC.

This rearrangement joins TRBV19 to TRBJ1-1; 8 bases fit TRBD1. This CDR3 is built from 14 residues. Per germline, CDR1 LNHDA and CDR2 SQIVND (reference sequence). With 5 bases clipped from V and 5 bases from J, the junction kept 7 bases outside the gene matches. The CDR3: CASSFGTGKTEAFF. In nucleotides, the CDR3 is TGTGCCAGTAGTTTCGGGACAGGTAAGACTGAAGCTTTCTTT.

The V call is TRBV28, the J call TRBJ1-3; tentatively, D is TRBD1 (5 bases). V dropped 6 bases and J dropped 1 base, with 16 bases sitting between them. CDR3 length: 16 amino acids. Germline CDR1 is MDHEN and CDR2 is SYDVKM. The CDR3 loop reads CASRPTGGSSGNTIYF. CDR3 coding DNA: TGTGCCAGCAGGCCCACGGGGGGTTCTTCTGGAAACACCATATATTTT.

The chain is built from TRBV7-2 and TRBJ2-6; 12 bases agree with TRBD1. There are 18 residues in the CDR3. Germline V gene data show CDR1 as SGHTA and CDR2 as FQGNSA. Trimming removed 2 bases from V and 3 bases from J; junction bases left unmatched: 5. The CDR3 protein is CASSLSGTGGGGANVLTF. The DNA of the CDR3 is TGTGCCAGCAGCTTATCCGGGACAGGGGGCGGTGGGGCCAACGTCCTGACTTTC.

V is TRBV2 and J is TRBJ2-1; TRBD2 is a possible D gene (6 bases). Germline assignment: CDR1 SNHLY and CDR2 FYNNEI. The CDR3 runs to 16 residues. The ends were cut back, 4 bases at V and 4 bases at J, with 17 bases in the middle. CDR3 sequence: CASSAISGGVYNEQFF. CDR3 coding DNA: TGTGCCAGCAGTGCAATTAGCGGCGGGGTATACAATGAGCAGTTCTTC.

This clone was seen a handful of times. The rearrangement links TRBV7-9 to TRBJ1-6; no clear D. Trimming cost V 6 bases and J 11 bases, with 11 bases left between them. The germline CDR1 and CDR2 sequences are SEHNR and FQNEAQ (reference sequence). This CDR3 has 12 residues. Here the CDR3 reads CASSWAGTPLHF. Here the CDR3 DNA reads TGTGCCAGCAGTTGGGCGGGGACACCCCTCCACTTT.

The rearrangement links TRBV15 to TRBJ2-7, with D maybe TRBD2 (5 bases). The germline gives CDR1 LNHNV, CDR2 YYDKDF (reference sequence). This CDR3 has 15 residues. Trimming removed 0 bases from V and 3 bases from J, with 12 bases in between. CDR3 protein: CATSREIAQNYEQYF. As DNA, the CDR3 is TGTGCCACCAGCAGAGAGATAGCGCAGAACTACGAGCAGTACTTC.

The chain links TRBV19 to TRBJ2-3; 9 positions agree with TRBD2. Germline assignment: CDR1 LNHDA and CDR2 SQIVND (reference sequence). The CDR3 runs to 15 residues. The V gene end was trimmed by 5 bases and the J gene end by 2 bases; junction bases not matched to a gene: 5. CDR3 DNA: TGTGCCAGTAGTGGGCTAGCGGGAATCACAGATACGCAGTATTTT. It encodes CASSGLAGITDTQYF.

The chain recombines TRBV30 with TRBJ1-1; D is unclear. Per germline, CDR1 GTSNPN and CDR2 SVGIG (reference sequence). V dropped 5 bases and J dropped 9 bases, with 16 bases sitting between them. This CDR3 is 12 amino acids long. DNA for the CDR3: TGTGCCTGGGCCCCCTCTTCCCTGAAAGCTTTCTTT. Translation gives CAWAPSSLKAFF.

The chain carries TRBV19 and TRBJ2-3; TRBD2 agrees at 8 bases. CDR3 length: 16 residues. Germline V gene data show CDR1 as LNHDA and CDR2 as SQIVND (reference sequence). V lost 3 bases, J lost 2 bases, and 7 bases stayed unmatched. For the CDR3, the DNA is TGTGCCAGTAGTATCGGGACTAGTGGGGACACAGATACGCAGTATTTT. It is translated as CASSIGTSGDTDTQYF.

The chain couples TRBV5-1 to TRBJ2-1; D is ambiguous. The CDR3 length is 12 residues. Trimming shortened V by 2 bases and J by 5 bases, and 5 bases separated the two germline ends. The V gene's germline CDR1 is SGHRS and CDR2 YFSETQ. DNA of the CDR3: TGCGCCAGCAGCTTTTTAGACAATGAGCAGTTCTTC. Its protein is CASSFLDNEQFF.

The chain joins TRBV7-9 to TRBJ2-3, with 9 bases identical to TRBD2. The CDR3 has 17 residues. Germline loops: CDR1 SEHNR, CDR2 FQNEAQ (reference sequence). Unmatched junction bases numbered 17, after V lost 8 bases and J lost 5 bases. The CDR3 here is CASRPIGAGGLVDTQYF. CDR3 bases: TGTGCCAGCCGACCAATCGGCGCGGGAGGGTTGGTAGATACGCAGTATTTT.

The genes are TRBV4-1 and TRBJ2-4; no firm D call. The CDR3 extends over 17 amino acids. Germline V lookup: CDR1 MGHRA, CDR2 YSYEKL. Trimming took 1 base from V and 0 from J, leaving 13 bases between them. As DNA, the CDR3 is TGCGCCAGCAGCCAAGTAATGGATAAGCTAGCCAAAAACATTCAGTACTTC. Translation: CASSQVMDKLAKNIQYF.

This chain connects TRBV28 to TRBJ2-7; TRBD1 matches 8 bases. V shed 5 bases and J 7 bases; nucleotides not matched to a gene: 7. Germline CDR1 reads MDHEN; CDR2 reads SYDVKM. CDR3 length: 13 residues. CDR3 in amino acids: CASSPGQGWEQYF. The CDR3 DNA reads TGTGCCAGCAGTCCTGGACAGGGTTGGGAGCAGTACTTC.

V and J are TRBV29-1 and TRBJ1-5; the match to TRBD1 covers 10 bases. The CDR3 is 15 residues long. Germline-derived CDR1 and CDR2 are SQVTM and ANQGSEA. V lost 6 bases, J lost 1 base, and 6 bases stayed unmatched. The CDR3 spells CSVRQGAGSNQPQHF. Here the CDR3 DNA reads TGCAGCGTCAGACAGGGGGCCGGGAGCAATCAGCCCCAGCATTTT.

This rearrangement joins TRBV7-2 to TRBJ1-4; D may be TRBD1 (6 bases). Deletions cut 2 bases from V and 4 bases from J, with 11 bases between. From germline, CDR1 is SGHTA and CDR2 FQGNSA. CDR3 length: 15 amino acids. In nucleotides, the CDR3 is TGTGCCAGCAGCTTATACAGGGAGGTTAATGAAAAACTGTTTTTT. Residues: CASSLYREVNEKLFF. The full variable domain, completed using reference TRBV7-2 and TRBJ1-4, is GAGVSQSPSNKVTEKGKDVELRCDPISGHTALYWYRQSLGQGLEFLIYFQGNSAPDKSGLPSDRFSAERTGGSVSTLTIQRTQQEDSAVYLCASSLYREVNEKLFFGSGTQLSVL.

The V call is TRBV5-4, the J call TRBJ1-2; D is unclear. The V end was cut by 3 bases, the J end by 0 bases, with 15 bases between. The germline CDR1 and CDR2 sequences are SGHNT and YYREEE (reference sequence). This CDR3 has 16 residues. The CDR3 reads CASSSIFPGTNYGYTF. CDR3 coding DNA: TGTGCCAGCAGCTCGATTTTTCCGGGAACTAACTATGGCTACACCTTC. Full variable domain (outside the CDR3, taken from reference TRBV5-4 and TRBJ1-2): ETGVTQSPTHLIKTRGQQVTLRCSSQSGHNTVSWYQQALGQGPQFIFQYYREEENGRGNFPPRFSGLQFPNYSSELNVNALELDDSALYLCASSSIFPGTNYGYTFGSGTRLTVV.

A note on this clone: Other nucleotide sequences from this sample produce the same CDR3. The rearrangement uses TRBV5-1 and TRBJ2-7; D remains ambiguous. V was cut by 0 bases and J by 4 bases, with 2 bases left in between. This CDR3 spans 11 amino acids. Germline values: CDR1 SGHRS, CDR2 YFSETQ. CDR3 in amino acids: CASSLEYEQYF. As DNA, the CDR3 is TGCGCCAGCAGCTTGGAGTACGAGCAGTACTTC.